These 6 T cell receptor beta chains came from one sample sequenced in a study of T cell responses to AZD1222 COVID-19 vaccine. Profiling relied on immunoSEQ multiplex PCR, and the TCRdb table lists in-frame clones only, not all of them. Of about 110,000 clones listed, about 93% are singletons. The source material was peripheral blood, sampled on day 0 of AZD1222 vaccination. The receptors here all came from an adult in good health.

The chain carries TRBV7-9 and TRBJ1-1; the match to TRBD1 covers 7 bases. Germline loops: CDR1 SEHNR, CDR2 FQNEAQ (reference sequence). The length of the CDR3 is 15 residues. V was clipped by 5 bases and J by 1 base; unmatched bases: 7. CDR3 region: CASSNWDRPNTEAFF. The CDR3 nucleotides read TGTGCCAGCAGCAACTGGGACAGACCGAACACTGAAGCTTTCTTT.

On this clone itself: The same CDR3 arises from other DNA sequences in this sample as well. V and J are TRBV12-3 or TRBV12-4 and TRBJ1-2; D may be TRBD1 (5 bases). The CDR3 spans 13 residues. The V gene lost 6 bases and the J gene lost 0 bases, with 8 bases spanning the gap. This chain's CDR3 is CASSLTANYGYTF. In DNA form, the CDR3 reads TGTGCCAGCAGCCTGACAGCTAACTATGGCTACACCTTC.

The chain is built from TRBV10-2 and TRBJ1-5, with TRBD1 identical over 9 bases. The trim removed 10 bases at V and 7 bases at J, leaving 17 bases unmatched. In germline, CDR1 is WSHSY, CDR2 SAAADI. This CDR3 has 16 amino acids. CDR3 in amino acids: CATSSGTGNMGQPQHF. As DNA, the CDR3 is TGCGCCACCTCCTCAGGGACAGGGAACATGGGGCAGCCCCAGCATTTT.

This chain links TRBV30 with TRBJ2-1; D could derive from TRBD1 or TRBD2 (5 bases each). The CDR3 spans 15 residues. V lost 2 bases and J lost 3, with 14 bases in between. Looked up from germline, CDR1 is GTSNPN and CDR2 is SVGIG (reference sequence). CDR3: CAWSPGGSNYNEQFF. The CDR3, as DNA: TGTGCCTGGAGTCCTGGGGGATCCAACTACAATGAGCAGTTCTTC.

CDR3 bases: TGTGCCAGCAGCCTAAGCGAACGGCCGGCGGCTGGCTACACCTTC. Amino acids: CASSLSERPAAGYTF. The rearrangement links TRBV3-1 (or the pseudogene TRBV3-2) to TRBJ1-2; unclear D gene. V lost 4 bases to trimming and J lost 7 bases, with 19 bases between them. In germline, CDR1 is LGHDT, CDR2 YNNKEL (reference sequence). CDR3 length: 15 residues.

J is TRBJ2-1 and V is TRBV5-4, with D possibly TRBD2 on 6 matching bases. The CDR3 extends over 15 amino acids. V lost 3 bases, J lost 2 bases, and 12 bases lay in between. The germline V gene encodes CDR1 SGHNT and CDR2 YYREEE (reference sequence). CDR3 nucleotide sequence: TGTGCCAGCAGCTCTACCGGGGGAACCTACAATGAGCAGTTCTTC. Translation: CASSSTGGTYNEQFF.